The 29 T cell receptor beta chains in this list originate from one sample, sequenced in a study of human T cells and chemical hapten exposure. Time point specified: pre-sensitization, week 0. Noted treatment: therapeutic diphenylcyclopropenone sensitization with weekly scalp DPC. TCRdb called the RACE reads again in MiXCR, with one record for every CDR3 protein. The data show tens of thousands of distinct CDR3 sequences, about a tenth seen once. Sequences were derived from whole blood, sampled in connection with sensitization to the hapten diphenylcyclopropenone (DPC). The receptors come from a woman in her fifties or sixties with alopecia areata. Some clones in this sample may be carry-over from other donors' samples.

This clonotype was seen repeatedly, ten times or more. This chain joins TRBV20-1 and TRBJ1-1; 7 positions match TRBD1. The CDR3 extends over 16 amino acids. With V trimmed by 6 bases and J by 0 bases, 13 bases remained unmatched. CDR1 is DFQATT and CDR2 is SNEGSKA in the germline V gene (reference sequence). The CDR3 spells CSALGTVRGMNTEAFF. CDR3 sequence (DNA): TGCAGTGCGCTTGGGACAGTCCGGGGCATGAACACTGAAGCTTTCTTT.

V and J are TRBV6-5 and TRBJ2-3; D perhaps matches TRBD1 (5 bases). CDR1 and CDR2 (germline): MNHEY, SVGAGI. The length of the CDR3 is 13 residues. Trimming removed 5 bases from V and 4 bases from J, with 10 bases in between. The CDR3 sequence is CASSMGHADTQYF. CDR3 DNA: TGTGCCAGCAGTATGGGGCACGCAGATACGCAGTATTTT.

This clonotype showed up many times. The V call is TRBV5-1, the J call TRBJ2-7; 11 bases agree with TRBD2. Germline V CDR1 and CDR2: SGHRS, YFSETQ. J was trimmed by 0 bases and V by 4 bases; bases with no gene match: 9. This CDR3 has 17 amino acids. The CDR3 reads CASSVGPGLAGSYEQYF. The CDR3 nucleotides read TGCGCCAGCAGCGTAGGACCCGGACTAGCGGGCTCCTACGAGCAGTACTTC.

This clonotype was observed a handful of times. The chain employs TRBV6-2 or TRBV6-3 and TRBJ2-1, with no clear D. The CDR3 covers 15 residues. The germline gives CDR1 MNHEY, CDR2 SVGEGT. V dropped 4 bases and J dropped 10 bases, with 20 bases sitting between them. CDR3 DNA sequence: TGTGCCAGCAGTTCCCCTTTGACCCCCTCGGGCGAGCAGTTCTTC. It yields the protein CASSSPLTPSGEQFF.

This clonotype has at least ten counts. J is TRBJ2-1 and V is TRBV29-1; D call uncertain. Germline V gives CDR1 SQVTM, CDR2 ANQGSEA. The CDR3 is 13 residues long. V was pared by 5 bases and J by 9 bases, with 17 bases between. For the CDR3, the DNA is TGCAGCGTTCAACCCGACTCCACCCGTGAGCAGTTCTTC. Its protein is CSVQPDSTREQFF.

In this sample, this clonotype turned up a few times. The chain has TRBV29-1 and TRBJ2-5; D is undetermined. CDR3 length: 13 residues. V shed 3 bases and J shed 4 bases, with 12 bases lying between them. Germline CDR1 reads SQVTM; CDR2 reads ANQGSEA. CDR3 amino acids: CSVDRLTGETQYF. The CDR3 DNA sequence: TGCAGCGTTGACAGGTTGACTGGAGAGACCCAGTACTTC.

The V and J genes are TRBV30 and TRBJ2-7; a weak D match, TRBD1 (6 bases). The CDR3 extends over 16 amino acids. Germline loops: CDR1 GTSNPN, CDR2 SVGIG (reference sequence). Trimming cost V 0 bases and J 1 base, with 16 bases left between them. The CDR3 protein is CAWSVSSRDISYEQYF. CDR3 in DNA: TGTGCCTGGAGTGTATCCTCCCGGGACATTTCCTACGAGCAGTACTTC.

This clonotype has at least ten counts. The CDR3: CSVTVQPYEQYF. In DNA form, the CDR3 reads TGCAGCGTGACAGTCCAGCCGTACGAGCAGTACTTC. The chain couples TRBV29-1 to TRBJ2-7; TRBD1 is a possible D gene (5 bases). Germline V lookup: CDR1 SQVTM, CDR2 ANQGSEA. This CDR3 is 12 amino acids long. V lost 6 bases, J lost 4 bases, and 13 bases lay in between.

In its sample, this clonotype was seen many times. The chain recombines TRBV27 with TRBJ1-2; 7 bases fit TRBD1. From germline, CDR1 is MNHEY and CDR2 SMNVEV (reference sequence). Trimming at V came to 4 bases and at J to 3 bases, leaving 5 bases not matched to a gene. The CDR3 consists of 14 residues. This CDR3 is CASSSITGDYGYTF. Here the CDR3 DNA reads TGTGCCAGCAGTTCCATTACAGGGGACTATGGCTACACCTTC.

This clonotype appeared once. The chain uses TRBV11-2 and TRBJ2-5, with D unclear. This CDR3 contains 12 residues. The germline gives CDR1 SGHAT, CDR2 FQNNGV. V lost 5 bases and J 5 bases, leaving 9 bases between the germline ends. The CDR3 nucleotides read TGTGCCAGCAGCCGCGTGGTGGAGACCCAGTACTTC. This encodes CASSRVVETQYF.

The table lists this clonotype with many counts. The chain employs TRBV7-9 and TRBJ1-2; the D gene is possibly TRBD1 (5 bases). CDR1 and CDR2 from the germline V gene are SEHNR and FQNEAQ (reference sequence). The CDR3 has 15 residues. V was cut by 5 bases and J by 2 bases, with 15 bases left in between. CDR3 region: CASSPPPGPNYGYTF. The DNA for the CDR3 is TGTGCCAGCAGCCCGCCGCCGGGACCGAACTATGGCTACACCTTC.

This clonotype has only a few counts. The chain combines TRBV29-1 with TRBJ1-5; D gene ambiguous. V lost 6 bases and J 0 bases, leaving 9 bases between the germline ends. CDR3 length: 13 amino acids. The V gene's germline CDR1 is SQVTM and CDR2 ANQGSEA. The CDR3 region has the DNA TGCAGCGTGCGACCGGATAGCAATCAGCCCCAGCATTTT. This translates into CSVRPDSNQPQHF. Combining the CDR3 with reference TRBV29-1 and TRBJ1-5 gives the whole variable domain SAVISQKPSRDICQRGTSLTIQCQVDSQVTMMFWYRQQPGQSLTLIATANQGSEATYESGFVIDKFPISRPNLTFSTLTVSNMSPEDSSIYLCSVRPDSNQPQHFGDGTRLSIL.

The sample holds a few counts of this clonotype. The J gene is TRBJ2-7, the V gene TRBV28, with unresolved D. The CDR3 loop spans 15 amino acids. Trimming stripped 4 bases from V and 1 base from J, with 14 bases between. CDR1 is MDHEN, CDR2 SYDVKM, per germline. CDR3 DNA: TGTGCCAGCAGTTACGTGGGAAAAGGGTCCTACGAGCAGTACTTC. Encoded protein: CASSYVGKGSYEQYF.

The CDR3 region is CASRERTSGSNEQFF. The CDR3 nucleotides are TGTGCCAGCAGAGAAAGGACTAGCGGGAGCAATGAGCAGTTCTTC. The chain carries TRBV2 and TRBJ2-1; 13 bases agree with TRBD2. V shed 6 bases and J 6 bases; nucleotides not matched to a gene: 5. Germline V lookup: CDR1 SNHLY, CDR2 FYNNEI. CDR3 size: 15 residues.

This clonotype has at least ten counts. The chain uses TRBV6-6 and TRBJ2-3; D may match TRBD1 or TRBD2 (6 bases each). Per the germline V gene, CDR1 is MNHNY and CDR2 is SVGAGI (reference sequence). The CDR3 is made up of 12 amino acids. V was trimmed by 5 bases and J by 6 bases, leaving 9 bases between them. In nucleotides, the CDR3 is TGTGCCAGCAGTGGGGGGCCTGATACGCAGTATTTT. Translating gives CASSGGPDTQYF.

This clonotype was seen more than once but under ten times. The V call is TRBV20-1, the J call TRBJ1-2; maybe TRBD1 (5 bases). CDR1 is DFQATT and CDR2 is SNEGSKA in the germline V gene (reference sequence). This CDR3 region has 13 residues. V lost 6 bases to trimming and J lost 3 bases, with 14 bases between them. Here the CDR3 DNA reads TGCAGTGCCCCTCCCGGGACCTACTATGGCTACACCTTC. The encoded protein is CSAPPGTYYGYTF.

This clonotype was seen repeatedly, ten times or more. The chain joins TRBV28 to TRBJ2-7, with a weak D call TRBD2 (5 bases). Trimming shortened V by 4 bases and J by 12 bases, and 16 bases separated the two germline ends. CDR3 length equals 12 residues. Germline CDR1 is MDHEN and CDR2 is SYDVKM. The CDR3 bases are TGTGCCAGCAGTTCGACTACCGGCCCCCCGTACTTC. Amino acid sequence: CASSSTTGPPYF.

This clonotype was seen many times. The chain carries TRBV7-2 and TRBJ1-1; the D gene is possibly TRBD1 (5 bases). With 11 bases removed from V and 1 base from J, the gap between germline ends came to 14 bases. The germline gives CDR1 SGHTA, CDR2 FQGNSA. The CDR3 totals 13 residues. This chain's CDR3 is CAEVGHENTEAFF. The CDR3 bases are TGTGCCGAGGTCGGACACGAGAACACTGAAGCTTTCTTT.

This clonotype occurred many times. The chain employs TRBV5-1 and TRBJ2-1, with 9 bases identical to TRBD2. Germline V gene lookup returns CDR1 SGHRS and CDR2 YFSETQ. This CDR3 has 15 residues. The ends lost 4 bases at V and 7 bases at J; junction bases unmatched: 9. The CDR3 DNA is TGCGCCAGCAGCCCAGTAGCGGGAGTTAATAATGAGCAGTTCTTC. Its protein is CASSPVAGVNNEQFF.

This clonotype was detected a few times. This chain joins TRBV9 and TRBJ1-1; 7 bases match TRBD1. The V gene end was trimmed by 4 bases and the J gene end by 2 bases; junction bases not matched to a gene: 8. CDR3 length: 15 amino acids. Germline CDR1 is SGDLS and CDR2 is YYNGEE. The CDR3 loop is CASSRMGQINTEAFF. CDR3 in DNA: TGTGCCAGCAGCCGCATGGGACAGATTAACACTGAAGCTTTCTTT. The variable domain in full, with the rest retrieved from reference TRBV9 and TRBJ1-1, is DSGVTQTPKHLITATGQRVTLRCSPRSGDLSVYWYQQSLDQGLQFLIQYYNGEERAKGNILERFSAQQFPDLHSELNLSSLELGDSALYFCASSRMGQINTEAFFGQGTRLTVV.

The V call is TRBV18, the J call TRBJ1-6; TRBD1 matches 10 bases. Germline values: CDR1 KGHSH, CDR2 LQKENI. V gave up 3 bases and J gave up 4 bases; unmatched junction bases: 3. This CDR3 region has 16 residues. CDR3 in DNA: TGTGCCAGCTCACCGTGGGACAGGGGATATAATTCACCCCTCCACTTT. This encodes CASSPWDRGYNSPLHF. Drawing the rest from reference TRBV18 and TRBJ1-6, the complete variable domain is NAGVMQNPRHLVRRRGQEARLRCSPMKGHSHVYWYRQLPEEGLKFMVYLQKENIIDESGMPKERFSAEFPKEGPSILRIQQVVRGDSAAYFCASSPWDRGYNSPLHFGNGTRLTVT.

In this sample, this clonotype turned up a few times. This sequence joins TRBV20-1 and TRBJ2-7, with a tentative D call TRBD2 (5 bases). V was pared by 1 base and J by 3 bases, with 16 bases between. Per germline, CDR1 DFQATT and CDR2 SNEGSKA (reference sequence). The CDR3 extends over 15 amino acids. The CDR3 region is CSARGGQNPNYEQYF. The CDR3 DNA follows: TGCAGTGCTAGAGGCGGGCAAAACCCGAACTACGAGCAGTACTTC.

This clonotype has more than one count but fewer than ten. This sequence joins TRBV15 and TRBJ2-1; tentatively, D is TRBD2 (5 bases). This CDR3 is built from 15 residues. Deletions cut 3 bases from V and 0 bases from J, with 9 bases between. The germline gives CDR1 LNHNV, CDR2 YYDKDF (reference sequence). CDR3 protein: CATSSEGSSYNEQFF. In nucleotides, the CDR3 is TGTGCCACCAGCAGCGAAGGGAGCTCCTACAATGAGCAGTTCTTC.

This clonotype was found many times. The V call is TRBV7-8, the J call TRBJ2-7; D may be TRBD1 or TRBD2 (5 bases each). Germline-derived CDR1 and CDR2 are SGHVS and FQNEAQ. The CDR3 spans 14 residues. Trimming took off 5 bases at V and 5 bases at J, with 16 bases between the two ends. Here the CDR3 reads CASSPPGRWDEQYF. The DNA for the CDR3 is TGTGCCAGCAGCCCACCGGGACGATGGGACGAGCAGTACTTC.

The sample holds a few counts of this clonotype. The J gene is TRBJ2-5, the V gene TRBV2; D is possibly TRBD1 (6 bases). Germline loops: CDR1 SNHLY, CDR2 FYNNEI. This CDR3 is built from 13 residues. Trimming took 3 bases from V and 1 from J, leaving 6 bases between them. CDR3: CASSEDSQETQYF. The DNA of the CDR3 is TGTGCCAGCAGTGAGGACAGCCAAGAGACCCAGTACTTC.

In its sample, this clonotype was seen a few times. The gene calls are TRBV7-6 and TRBJ2-5; TRBD1 or TRBD2 may be the D gene (5 bases each). The CDR3 is 15 amino acids. The germline V gene has CDR1 SGHVS and CDR2 FNYEAQ. Between the trimmed V and J ends, which lost 0 bases and 1 base, there was a span of 9 bases. CDR3 region: CASSLAPGPQETQYF. CDR3 DNA: TGTGCCAGCAGCTTAGCGCCGGGACCCCAAGAGACCCAGTACTTC.

The table lists this clonotype with a few counts. The chain recombines TRBV5-1 with TRBJ2-7; weak D call: TRBD2 (6 bases). Germline CDR1 is SGHRS and CDR2 is YFSETQ. Trimming removed 3 bases from V and 3 bases from J, with 10 bases in between. The CDR3 is 13 amino acids. The CDR3, as DNA: TGCGCCAGCAGCTCTAGGAGGGGCTACGAGCAGTACTTC. Translated: CASSSRRGYEQYF.

This clonotype has more than one count but fewer than ten. The chain links TRBV29-1 to TRBJ1-2; possible D gene TRBD1, 6 bases. Trimming shortened V by 7 bases and J by 5 bases, and 14 bases separated the two germline ends. Germline lookup yields CDR1 SQVTM and CDR2 ANQGSEA. The CDR3 has 12 amino acids. This CDR3 is CSGQDPSYGYTF. The CDR3 nucleotides read TGCAGCGGACAGGATCCTTCATATGGCTACACCTTC.

This clonotype has just a few counts. V and J are TRBV27 and TRBJ2-1; D ambiguous. This CDR3 comprises 12 residues. V was pared by 7 bases and J by 5 bases, with 9 bases between. Germline-derived CDR1 and CDR2 are MNHEY and SMNVEV (reference sequence). The CDR3 loop reads CASTSSHNEQFF. In DNA form, the CDR3 reads TGTGCCAGCACAAGTTCCCACAATGAGCAGTTCTTC.